What follows are 5 T cell receptor beta chains derived from one specimen sequenced in a study of persistence of HIV-infected CD4 T cells. Cells were stimulated nonspecifically with anti-CD3/anti-CD28 magnetic beads. CD4+ T cells upregulating both CD40 ligand and CD69 were sorted as responding cells. These TCRs' antigens remain unknown. Sequencing used immunoSEQ version 4 in survey mode. Profiled with immunoSEQ multiplex PCR; TCRdb holds only in-frame clones, not every one. The sample lists roughly 43,000 clones, approximately 89% occurring once. The material sequenced was CD4+ T cells sorted from PBMCs after roughly 18-hour stimulation, taken from a patient who received antiretroviral therapy. Every receptor here comes from an adult man with HIV who was CMV-seropositive.

The rearrangement joins TRBV13 to TRBJ1-4, with 7 bases that match TRBD1. This CDR3 is built from 15 residues. Germline V gene lookup returns CDR1 PRHDT and CDR2 FYEKMQ (reference sequence). V was pared by 5 bases and J by 1 base, with 4 bases of the junction left unmatched. The CDR3 bases are TGTGCCAGCAGCCCAGACAGGGAAACTAATGAAAAACTGTTTTTT. Translation gives CASSPDRETNEKLFF.

This sequence joins TRBV7-9 and TRBJ2-4, with TRBD1 identical over 7 bases. Germline assignment: CDR1 SEHNR and CDR2 FQNEAQ (reference sequence). The CDR3 is 14 amino acids. The V gene end was trimmed by 5 bases and the J gene end by 6 bases; junction bases not matched to a gene: 7. The CDR3 coding sequence is TGTGCCAGCAGCAAAGACAGGGCTGTAAACATTCAGTACTTC. This encodes CASSKDRAVNIQYF.

The rearrangement joins TRBV6-5 to TRBJ2-7; 12 bases align to TRBD1. Germline V gives CDR1 MNHEY, CDR2 SVGAGI. The CDR3 runs to 14 residues. V gave up 11 bases and J gave up 6 bases; unmatched junction bases: 11. CDR3 bases: TGTGCCGCGAGTCGCGGGACAGGGGGCGTCGAGCAGTACTTC. Its protein product is CAASRGTGGVEQYF.

The chain carries TRBV27 and TRBJ2-7; no firm D call. The CDR3 loop spans 14 amino acids. V was cut by 2 bases and J by 3 bases, with 11 bases left in between. Germline V CDR1 and CDR2: MNHEY, SMNVEV (reference sequence). CDR3 nucleotide sequence: TGTGCCAGCAGTTTAAGTCCCCCCGGCTACGAGCAGTACTTC. The encoded protein is CASSLSPPGYEQYF.

The chain couples TRBV15 to TRBJ2-7; TRBD1 might be the D (6 bases). The germline V gene encodes CDR1 LNHNV and CDR2 YYDKDF (reference sequence). V was trimmed by 2 bases and J by 2 bases, leaving 7 bases between them. This CDR3 comprises 13 residues. The CDR3 loop reads CATSRTGTYEQYF. CDR3 bases: TGTGCCACCAGCAGAACAGGGACCTACGAGCAGTACTTC.